This T cell receptor (beta chain) was recorded in a study of shared clonotypes between healthy human individuals. Trimming left V 5 bases short and J 3 bases short, with 17 bases between. Germline CDR1 is SSHAT and CDR2 is FNYEAQ (reference sequence). The CDR3 is 15 amino acids. Method: immunoSEQ multiplex PCR; TCRdb's copy keeps in-frame clones and lacks some. The sample lists over 400,000 clones, 95% to 96% occurring once. This clone was recorded a few times. The sequenced material came from naive CD4+ T cells sorted from blood. Stated subset: CD45RA+ positively selected. The rearrangement uses TRBV7-7 and TRBJ2-7, with D possibly matching TRBD2 (5 bases). The receptor was isolated from a woman in her twenties or thirties in good health. Here the CDR3 DNA reads TGTGCCAGCAGCCGGGGAGTAGCTGCGGACTACGAGCAGTACTTC. Residues: CASSRGVAADYEQYF.